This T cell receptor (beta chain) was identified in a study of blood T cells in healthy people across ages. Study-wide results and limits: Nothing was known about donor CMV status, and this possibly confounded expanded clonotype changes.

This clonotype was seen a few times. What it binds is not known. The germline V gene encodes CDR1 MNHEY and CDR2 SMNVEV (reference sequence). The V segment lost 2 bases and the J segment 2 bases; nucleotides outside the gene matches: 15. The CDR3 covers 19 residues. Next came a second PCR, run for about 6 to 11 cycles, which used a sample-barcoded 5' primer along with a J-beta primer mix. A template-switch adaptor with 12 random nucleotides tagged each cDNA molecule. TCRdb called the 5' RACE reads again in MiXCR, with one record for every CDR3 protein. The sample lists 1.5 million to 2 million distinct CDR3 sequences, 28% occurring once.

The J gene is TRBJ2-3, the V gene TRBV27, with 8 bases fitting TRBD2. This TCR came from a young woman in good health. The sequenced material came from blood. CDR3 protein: CASSLMSAGGPRYTDTQYF. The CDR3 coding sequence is TGTGCCAGCAGTTTAATGAGCGCGGGGGGCCCTCGCTACACAGATACGCAGTATTTT.